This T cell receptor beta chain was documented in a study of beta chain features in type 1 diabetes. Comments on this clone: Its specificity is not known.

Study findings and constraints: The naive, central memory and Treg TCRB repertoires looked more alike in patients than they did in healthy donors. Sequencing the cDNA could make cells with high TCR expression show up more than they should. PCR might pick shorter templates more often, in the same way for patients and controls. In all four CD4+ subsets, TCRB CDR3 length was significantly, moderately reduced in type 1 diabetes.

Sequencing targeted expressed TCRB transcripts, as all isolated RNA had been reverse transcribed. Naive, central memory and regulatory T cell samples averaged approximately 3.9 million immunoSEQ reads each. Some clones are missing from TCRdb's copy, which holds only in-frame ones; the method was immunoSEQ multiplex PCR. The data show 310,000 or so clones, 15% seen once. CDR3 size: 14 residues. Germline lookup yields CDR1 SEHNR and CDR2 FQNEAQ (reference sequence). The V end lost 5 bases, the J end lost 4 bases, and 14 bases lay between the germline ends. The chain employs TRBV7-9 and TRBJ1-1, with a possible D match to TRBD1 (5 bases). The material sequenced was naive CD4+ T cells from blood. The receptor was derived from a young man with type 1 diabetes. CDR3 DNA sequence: TGTGCCAGCAGCCGGGGACGGGGGGGCACTGAAGCTTTCTTT. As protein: CASSRGRGGTEAFF.